This TCR beta chain was obtained from a study of CD4 T cells in relation to SARS-CoV-2 and coronaviruses. Findings of the study overall: This crossreactivity analysis covered spike protein alone, no other viral proteins.

Germline V lookup: CDR1 LGHDT, CDR2 YNNKEL (reference sequence). The CDR3 covers 15 residues. The V and J ends lost 0 bases and 9 bases respectively, with 15 bases between them. Unexposed donor CD4+ T cells date from about 2011-2019, before the COVID-19 pandemic. Deep TCR-beta sequencing used DNA from uncultured naive and memory CD4+ T cells. Generated by immunoSEQ multiplex PCR, the TCRdb table keeps only in-frame clones and is missing some. The sample has approximately 70,000 clones; 85% to 95% are singletons. About this clone itself: Its specificity is not known.

This rearrangement joins TRBV3-1 (or the pseudogene TRBV3-2) to TRBJ1-5, with a weak D call TRBD1 (5 bases). The source of this sequence is a human donor in good health. Sequenced: naive CD4+ T cells from PBMCs. The subset here: naive CD4+ T cells isolated by negative enrichment. The CDR3: CASSQDRDGPGPQHF. CDR3 DNA sequence: TGTGCCAGCAGCCAAGACAGGGACGGTCCTGGGCCCCAGCATTTT.